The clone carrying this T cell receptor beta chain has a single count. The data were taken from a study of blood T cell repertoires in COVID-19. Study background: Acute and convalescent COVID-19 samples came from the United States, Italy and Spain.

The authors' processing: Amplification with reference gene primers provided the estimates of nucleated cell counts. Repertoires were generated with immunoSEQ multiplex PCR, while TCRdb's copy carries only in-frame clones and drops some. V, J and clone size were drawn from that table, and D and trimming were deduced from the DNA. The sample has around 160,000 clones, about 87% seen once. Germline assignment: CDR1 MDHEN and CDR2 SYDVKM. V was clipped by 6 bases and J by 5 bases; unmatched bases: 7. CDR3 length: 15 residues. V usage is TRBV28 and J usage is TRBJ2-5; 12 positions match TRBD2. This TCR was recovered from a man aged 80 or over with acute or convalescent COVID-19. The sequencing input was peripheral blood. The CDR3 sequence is CASSSGLAGIETQYF. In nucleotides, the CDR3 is TGTGCCAGCAGCTCCGGACTAGCGGGGATCGAGACCCAGTACTTC.